This note documents a single T cell receptor beta chain sequence. The antigen is undetermined. This specimen belongs to a study of cytomegalovirus exposure and HLA in healthy donors. The germline gives CDR1 PRHDT, CDR2 FYEKMQ (reference sequence). There are 14 residues in the CDR3. The PCR had 60 Vbeta and 13 Jbeta primers. The method was immunoSEQ multiplex PCR; TCRdb's version includes in-frame clones alone and lacks a portion of them. The sample has approximately 100,000 clones, about three quarters seen once. Whole-study results and caveats: According to the study, 160 or so TCR beta chains were cytomegalovirus-associated. Using a false discovery rate of 0.05, a later analysis showed that 15,000 to 20,000 TCR beta sequences were associated with HLA alleles. Several of the most significant clusters appeared, in a later analysis, to be linked to common viral pathogens.

The genes are TRBV13 and TRBJ2-5; D possibly corresponds to TRBD2 (6 bases). The end of the DNA aligns better with TRBJ2-7, so the J call may be wrong. The receptor was derived from a man aged 35-49 years in good health and CMV-seronegative. Sequenced: PBMCs. The CDR3 sequence: CASSLPGTSYEQYF. The CDR3 DNA follows: TGTGCCAGCAGCTTACCAGGGACTTCCTACGAGCAGTACTTC.